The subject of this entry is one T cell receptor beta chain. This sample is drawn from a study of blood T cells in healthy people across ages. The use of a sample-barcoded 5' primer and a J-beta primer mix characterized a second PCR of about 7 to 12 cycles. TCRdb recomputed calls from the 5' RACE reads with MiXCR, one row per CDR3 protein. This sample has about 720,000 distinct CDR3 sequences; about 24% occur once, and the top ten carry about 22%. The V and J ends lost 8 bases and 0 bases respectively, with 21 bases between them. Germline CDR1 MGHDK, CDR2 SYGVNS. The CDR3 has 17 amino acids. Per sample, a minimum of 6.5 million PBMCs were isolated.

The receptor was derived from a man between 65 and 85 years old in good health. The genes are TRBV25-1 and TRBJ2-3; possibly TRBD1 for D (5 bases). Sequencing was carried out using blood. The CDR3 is CASALSGNPPSTDTQYF. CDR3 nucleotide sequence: TGTGCCAGCGCCCTCTCAGGGAATCCTCCTAGCACAGATACGCAGTATTTT.